This T cell receptor (beta chain) is from a study of identical twins. Study results and limitations: Some out-of-frame alpha sequences were shared by twins, and these showed excess low generation probability. Insertions were fewer in abundant cord blood beta clonotypes, whereas memory repertoires showed none of this pattern.

One entry per CDR3 protein results from TCRdb running MiXCR on the 5' RACE reads. The sample consists of 600,000 to 700,000 distinct CDR3 sequences, over 20% of them appearing once. Only one count was recorded for this clonotype. The target antigen is unknown. V lost 4 bases, J lost 2 bases, and 12 bases lay in between. From germline, CDR1 is MNHEY and CDR2 SVGAGI. The CDR3 runs 15 residues. This sample was shared with a second study, whose subject was T cells expressing NK-cell markers. From that second work: About 6 donors had dominant NKG2C+ clonotypes that comprised about 1.0-7.0% of their CD8+ T cells. Whether expanded NKG2C+ T cell clones were HCMV-specific remained unclear.

The sequenced sample was PBMCs. The TCR originated in a young woman in good health. The rearrangement links TRBV6-5 to TRBJ1-5; D uncertain. This CDR3 is CASSLDPWGNQPQHF. The DNA of the CDR3 is TGTGCCAGCAGTTTGGACCCTTGGGGCAATCAGCCCCAGCATTTT.